This T cell receptor (beta chain) was found in a study of shared clonotypes between healthy human individuals (dated by TCRdb to the early 2020s). Study-level background: Three men and two women, aged 18 to 49 years, made up the cohort. For each donor, three plates each were used for CD4 naive and CD4 memory, two plates were used for CD8 naive, and one plate was used for CD8 memory. To increase sequencing depth and limit assay-specific biases, different laboratories used diverse techniques to prepare libraries and sequence TCR repertoires. The study deeply sequenced blood TCR repertoires of five healthy adults to estimate repertoire size and the extent of clonotype sharing between individuals. Each donor's leukapheresis produced roughly between about 0.8 and 8.9 billion PBMCs. Overall study results and their limits: Sampling was restricted to blood, and TCR repertoires in tissue are likely to differ from TCR repertoires in blood. Compared with non-shared clonotypes, clonotypes shared by all four sorted-subset donors had higher generation probabilities. The small number of donors limited the genetic and exposure-history diversity represented. When a few donors were compared, the shared fraction of clonotypes was around 5.1% for naive CD4, roughly 3.4% for naive CD8, more than 2% for memory CD4, and 0.35% to 0.4% for memory CD8. Rarefaction of sorted-subset datasets indicated incomplete sequencing despite the large sequencing depth. Based on pairwise subsampling, the degree of clonotype sharing among donors was expected to be affected by sequencing depth. Larger estimated clonotype richness was generally found for naive subsets than for memory subsets.

For this clone: This receptor's antigen is unknown. Base qualities are missing; no much larger clone stands one base away.

TCR CDR3 regions were amplified from genomic DNA by multiplex PCR using the deep immunoSEQ assay. Genomic DNA extracted from each cell subset was distributed evenly over all wells of several immunoSEQ 96-well plates, and each plate served as one replicate. For sorted subsets, roughly 200 ng of genomic DNA, equivalent to 25,000 to 35,000 T cell genomes, went into each replicate PCR. The purified libraries were quantified using a Qubit 3.0 fluorometer, sized with a Bioanalyzer 2100, and then quantified again using the KAPA Library Quantification kit. Every immunoSEQ 96-well plate was sequenced on a separate single-read 150-cycle Illumina NextSeq 550 flow cell. Under the source paper's analysis protocol: Because the immunoSEQ output included only junctional sequences and no quality scores, the filtering could not be the same as the filtering used for full-length reads. Sequences were annotated with PyIR, a Python wrapper for IgBLAST v1.9, using IMGT germline references to assign V/J genes and CDR3. Any read was removed if the V/J assignment was weak (E-value above 1e-6), the CDR3 was missing, or the read contained stop codons, out-of-frame junctions, or ambiguous translated residues. V3J clonotypes were defined as sequences sharing the same inferred V gene, J gene, and CDR3 amino acid sequence. Percentage overlap between repertoires was computed as shared unique clonotypes divided by the size of the smaller repertoire. Three approaches were used to assess repertoire richness: RTK rarefaction, the Chao1 estimator, and Recon v2.1 estimates of unobserved clonotypes. Generation probabilities for all TCRbeta clonotypes obtained by the gDNA method from several donors were computed using OLGA. Sourced from immuneACCESS, this table was stored by TCRdb with only in-frame sequences that have V and J called. A share of the clones is absent; for the studies checked, an unresolved V gene accounts for under half, and the remainder has no known explanation. D and trimming come from the DNA, and the V and J calls and clone size come from that table. This sample gives about 2,500,000 clones in total; roughly nine tenths of them show up just once. The ten top clones hold 0.13% to 0.15% of the sample.

Donors were healthy HIV-negative adults with no recently reported acute infections or vaccinations. Only Caucasian adults living in Nashville, Tennessee, USA were represented among the donors. CD4+ T cells were enriched by magnetic negative selection; naive cells were then positively selected on CD45RA, and the negative fraction formed the memory subset. After blood collection by leukapheresis, PBMCs were isolated using Ficoll-Histopaque density gradient centrifugation and then cryopreserved in the vapor phase of liquid nitrogen. Analytical flow cytometry was used to check the purity and quantity of each magnetically sorted T cell population. Each sorted fraction had its genomic DNA isolated and then quantified by UV absorbance on a Nanodrop 2000c. Ends trimmed: V by 7 bases, J by 4 bases; bases unmatched to a gene: 12. Spanning cysteine to phenylalanine, the CDR3 consists of 15 amino acids. The DNA shown is the 45-base CDR3, in frame from base 1. CDR1 and CDR2 are read off the germline V gene as MDHEN and SYDVKM.

Recombination joined TRBV28 with TRBJ1-2; 7 central bases correspond to TRBD1. This clonotype was obtained from a man aged 18-30 years in good health. Sequenced sample: naive CD4+ T cells sorted from blood. The cell subset or site label on this specimen signifies: CD45RA+ positively selected. The CDR3 here reads CASKTPQAGGYGYTF. The DNA is TGTGCCAGCAAAACCCCCCAGGCAGGGGGCTATGGCTACACCTTC.